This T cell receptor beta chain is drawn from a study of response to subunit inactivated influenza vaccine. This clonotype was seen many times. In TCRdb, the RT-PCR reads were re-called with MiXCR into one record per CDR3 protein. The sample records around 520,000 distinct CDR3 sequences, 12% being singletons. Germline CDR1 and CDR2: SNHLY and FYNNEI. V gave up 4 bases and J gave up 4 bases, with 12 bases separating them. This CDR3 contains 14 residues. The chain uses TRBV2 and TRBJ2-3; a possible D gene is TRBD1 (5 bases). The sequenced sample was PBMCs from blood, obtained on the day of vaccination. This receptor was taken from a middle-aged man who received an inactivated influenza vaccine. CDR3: CASSGQGRADTQYF. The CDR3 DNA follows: TGTGCCAGCAGTGGGCAGGGCCGCGCAGATACGCAGTATTTT.